A selection of T cell receptor beta chains follows, all from one sample in a study of blood T cells in healthy people across ages. TCRdb reanalysed the 5' RACE reads using MiXCR and keeps one entry per CDR3 protein. The data show roughly 800,000 distinct CDR3 sequences, with 58% seen just once and 22% held by the top ten. Input material: blood. Every receptor here comes from a man aged 30-40 years in good health. CDR3s include the opening cysteine and the closing phenylalanine or tryptophan. The order of the fields is D gene, V gene, J gene, clone size, CDR3 protein, CDR3 DNA. The D gene is left open where the match is weak. Clone size is not always given. Where it is, it says once, few, many or a class for expanded clones.

d_call: NA
v_call: TRBV3-1
j_call: TRBJ2-1
clone_size: NA
cdr3_aa: CASSQERGWDEQFF
cdr3_nt: TGTGCCAGCAGCCAAGAAAGGGGATGGGATGAGCAGTTCTTC

d_call: NA
v_call: TRBV20-1
j_call: TRBJ1-2
clone_size: NA
cdr3_aa: CSRFGGLGYTF
cdr3_nt: TGCAGCCGTTTTGGTGGGCTTGGCTACACCTTC

d_call: TRBD1
v_call: TRBV7-9
j_call: TRBJ2-2
clone_size: NA
cdr3_aa: CASSRQGTAGELFF
cdr3_nt: TGTGCCAGCAGCCGACAGGGGACGGCCGGGGAGCTGTTTTTT

d_call: TRBD2
v_call: TRBV20-1
j_call: TRBJ2-3
clone_size: NA
cdr3_aa: CSARDLSGGPRDTQYF
cdr3_nt: TGCAGTGCTAGAGATCTTAGCGGGGGGCCCCGCGATACGCAGTATTTT

d_call: NA
v_call: TRBV27
j_call: TRBJ1-6
clone_size: NA
cdr3_aa: CASSLSPGGLSPLHF
cdr3_nt: TGTGCCAGCAGTTTATCGCCAGGAGGTTTATCACCCCTCCACTTT

d_call: NA
v_call: TRBV2
j_call: TRBJ2-1
clone_size: NA
cdr3_aa: CASSEAPRGGNEQFF
cdr3_nt: TGTGCCAGCAGCGAAGCCCCCAGGGGGGGAAATGAGCAGTTCTTC

d_call: TRBD2
v_call: TRBV6-2/TRBV6-3
j_call: TRBJ2-7
clone_size: few
cdr3_aa: CASSYWGLAGDEQYF
cdr3_nt: TGTGCCAGCAGTTATTGGGGACTAGCGGGAGACGAGCAGTACTTC

d_call: TRBD1
v_call: TRBV3-1
j_call: TRBJ2-3
clone_size: once
cdr3_aa: CASSHRGLSTDTQYF
cdr3_nt: TGTGCCAGCAGCCACAGGGGGCTCAGCACAGATACGCAGTATTTT

d_call: NA
v_call: TRBV28
j_call: TRBJ2-7
clone_size: NA
cdr3_aa: CASHSEGFESTAPYEQYF
cdr3_nt: TGTGCCAGCCATTCTGAGGGATTTGAGAGTACAGCGCCCTACGAGCAGTACTTC

d_call: NA
v_call: TRBV7-2
j_call: TRBJ2-3
clone_size: few
cdr3_aa: CASSDTAGFTDTQYF
cdr3_nt: TGTGCCAGCAGCGATACGGCCGGATTCACAGATACGCAGTATTTT

d_call: NA
v_call: TRBV3-1
j_call: TRBJ2-5
clone_size: NA
cdr3_aa: CASSQDPTGGETQYF
cdr3_nt: TGTGCCAGCAGCCAAGACCCCACTGGCGGGGAGACCCAGTACTTC

d_call: TRBD2
v_call: TRBV9
j_call: TRBJ2-4
clone_size: many
cdr3_aa: CASSVGLAGALKNIQYF
cdr3_nt: TGTGCCAGCAGCGTAGGTCTGGCGGGAGCGCTTAAAAACATTCAGTACTTC

d_call: NA
v_call: TRBV9
j_call: TRBJ2-7
clone_size: NA
cdr3_aa: CASSAGQGYYEQYF
cdr3_nt: TGTGCCAGCAGCGCGGGGCAGGGCTACTACGAGCAGTACTTC

d_call: TRBD2
v_call: TRBV4-3
j_call: TRBJ2-1
clone_size: NA
cdr3_aa: CASSQESGSSYNEQFF
cdr3_nt: TGCGCCAGCAGCCAAGAGAGCGGGAGCTCCTACAATGAGCAGTTCTTC

d_call: TRBD1
v_call: TRBV2
j_call: TRBJ2-7
clone_size: NA
cdr3_aa: CASSTGTGLITPSYYEQYF
cdr3_nt: TGTGCCAGCAGTACCGGGACAGGGTTAATTACCCCCTCCTACTACGAGCAGTACTTC

d_call: NA
v_call: TRBV27
j_call: TRBJ1-2
clone_size: NA
cdr3_aa: CASSVVGRGSYTF
cdr3_nt: TGTGCCAGCAGTGTAGTTGGGCGCGGGAGCTACACCTTC

d_call: NA
v_call: TRBV20-1
j_call: TRBJ1-4
clone_size: NA
cdr3_aa: CSAVLGAWEDEKLFF
cdr3_nt: TGCAGTGCTGTACTCGGGGCCTGGGAGGATGAAAAACTGTTTTTT

d_call: NA
v_call: TRBV3-1
j_call: TRBJ1-2
clone_size: few
cdr3_aa: CASSQDSPYGYTF
cdr3_nt: TGTGCCAGCAGCCAAGATTCGCCCTATGGCTACACCTTC

d_call: TRBD2
v_call: TRBV10-3
j_call: TRBJ2-5
clone_size: NA
cdr3_aa: CAIKESGGPLKTQYF
cdr3_nt: TGTGCCATCAAGGAGAGCGGGGGCCCTCTTAAGACCCAGTACTTC

d_call: TRBD2
v_call: TRBV27
j_call: TRBJ2-1
clone_size: NA
cdr3_aa: CASTISGSWDNEQFF
cdr3_nt: TGTGCCAGCACTATTAGCGGGAGTTGGGACAATGAGCAGTTCTTC

d_call: NA
v_call: TRBV7-9
j_call: TRBJ2-7
clone_size: few
cdr3_aa: CASRNTEDEQYF
cdr3_nt: TGTGCCAGCAGAAACACCGAAGACGAGCAGTACTTC

d_call: NA
v_call: TRBV5-1
j_call: TRBJ2-5
clone_size: NA
cdr3_aa: CASSLANPEETQYF
cdr3_nt: TGCGCCAGCAGCTTAGCCAATCCAGAAGAGACCCAGTACTTC

d_call: NA
v_call: TRBV6-5
j_call: TRBJ2-5
clone_size: once
cdr3_aa: CASSYSDTGAETQYF
cdr3_nt: TGTGCCAGCAGTTACTCCGACACGGGCGCGGAGACCCAGTACTTC

d_call: NA
v_call: TRBV4-2
j_call: TRBJ2-3
clone_size: NA
cdr3_aa: CASSQLASLGTDTQYF
cdr3_nt: TGTGCCAGCAGCCAACTAGCCTCCCTGGGAACAGATACGCAGTATTTT

d_call: TRBD1
v_call: TRBV29-1
j_call: TRBJ1-2
clone_size: once
cdr3_aa: CSVDWATGGTNYGYTF
cdr3_nt: TGCAGCGTTGATTGGGCGACAGGGGGCACTAACTATGGCTACACCTTC

d_call: NA
v_call: TRBV20-1
j_call: TRBJ1-6
clone_size: NA
cdr3_aa: CSARGAESPLHF
cdr3_nt: TGCAGTGCTAGGGGGGCGGAATCACCCCTCCACTTT

d_call: TRBD1
v_call: TRBV5-1
j_call: TRBJ2-5
clone_size: NA
cdr3_aa: CASSLALDRVGRETQYF
cdr3_nt: TGCGCCAGCAGCCTAGCCCTGGACAGGGTTGGTCGGGAGACCCAGTACTTC

d_call: NA
v_call: TRBV2
j_call: TRBJ2-3
clone_size: NA
cdr3_aa: CASTAPGTQYF
cdr3_nt: TGTGCCAGCACGGCCCCAGGTACGCAGTATTTT

d_call: NA
v_call: TRBV13
j_call: TRBJ2-7
clone_size: NA
cdr3_aa: CASSFEGTYEQYF
cdr3_nt: TGTGCCAGCAGCTTCGAAGGGACCTACGAGCAGTACTTC

d_call: TRBD1
v_call: TRBV2
j_call: TRBJ2-2
clone_size: NA
cdr3_aa: CADRTNTGELFF
cdr3_nt: TGTGCGGACAGGACGAACACCGGGGAGCTGTTTTTT

d_call: NA
v_call: TRBV20-1
j_call: TRBJ2-7
clone_size: few
cdr3_aa: CSAPPAAGAYEQYF
cdr3_nt: TGCAGTGCTCCCCCGGCTGCGGGGGCTTACGAGCAGTACTTC

d_call: NA
v_call: TRBV9
j_call: TRBJ2-1
clone_size: NA
cdr3_aa: CASSADPGTNEQFF
cdr3_nt: TGTGCCAGCAGCGCCGACCCCGGGACCAATGAGCAGTTCTTC

d_call: TRBD2
v_call: TRBV10-3
j_call: TRBJ2-3
clone_size: few
cdr3_aa: CAISAPPAGASSTDTQYF
cdr3_nt: TGTGCCATCAGTGCACCTCCAGCGGGGGCTTCTAGCACAGATACGCAGTATTTT

d_call: NA
v_call: TRBV15
j_call: TRBJ1-1
clone_size: NA
cdr3_aa: CATSRSVNTEAFF
cdr3_nt: TGTGCCACCAGTAGGAGTGTGAACACTGAAGCTTTCTTT

d_call: TRBD2
v_call: TRBV20-1
j_call: TRBJ2-5
clone_size: NA
cdr3_aa: CSARMASGRAWRQETQYF
cdr3_nt: TGCAGTGCTAGAATGGCTAGCGGGAGGGCCTGGCGGCAAGAGACCCAGTACTTC

d_call: TRBD2
v_call: TRBV11-2
j_call: TRBJ2-5
clone_size: NA
cdr3_aa: CASRKTLAEETQYF
cdr3_nt: TGTGCCAGCAGGAAAACACTAGCGGAAGAGACCCAGTACTTC

d_call: TRBD1
v_call: TRBV20-1
j_call: TRBJ2-5
clone_size: once
cdr3_aa: CSARGQGWMETQYF
cdr3_nt: TGCAGTGCTAGAGGACAGGGCTGGATGGAGACCCAGTACTTC

d_call: NA
v_call: TRBV20-1
j_call: TRBJ2-7
clone_size: few
cdr3_aa: CSATTGPAYEQYF
cdr3_nt: TGCAGTGCTACGACAGGCCCAGCCTACGAGCAGTACTTC

d_call: TRBD2
v_call: TRBV6-2/TRBV6-3
j_call: TRBJ2-7
clone_size: NA
cdr3_aa: CASSIRTSGSYEQYF
cdr3_nt: TGTGCCAGCAGCATTAGGACTAGCGGGTCCTACGAGCAGTACTTC

d_call: NA
v_call: TRBV29-1
j_call: TRBJ1-1
clone_size: NA
cdr3_aa: CSVGSGGGTEAFF
cdr3_nt: TGCAGCGTTGGGTCAGGTGGGGGCACTGAAGCTTTCTTT

d_call: NA
v_call: TRBV7-9
j_call: TRBJ1-1
clone_size: NA
cdr3_aa: CASSLQQGNTEAFF
cdr3_nt: TGTGCCAGCAGCCTTCAACAGGGGAACACTGAAGCTTTCTTT

d_call: NA
v_call: TRBV20-1
j_call: TRBJ1-2
clone_size: NA
cdr3_aa: CSADRTHSGYTF
cdr3_nt: TGCAGTGCTGATAGGACACACTCCGGCTACACCTTC

d_call: NA
v_call: TRBV29-1
j_call: TRBJ2-3
clone_size: NA
cdr3_aa: CSVGKTGSTDTQYF
cdr3_nt: TGCAGCGTTGGAAAGACAGGTAGCACAGATACGCAGTATTTT

d_call: NA
v_call: TRBV29-1
j_call: TRBJ2-5
clone_size: NA
cdr3_aa: CSVDPPGRQETQYF
cdr3_nt: TGCAGCGTTGACCCCCCGGGGAGACAAGAGACCCAGTACTTC

d_call: TRBD1
v_call: TRBV29-1
j_call: TRBJ2-7
clone_size: few
cdr3_aa: CSVEVTGQDEQYF
cdr3_nt: TGCAGCGTCGAAGTGACAGGGCAGGACGAGCAGTACTTC

d_call: TRBD2
v_call: TRBV7-8
j_call: TRBJ2-3
clone_size: NA
cdr3_aa: CASSLEGRGGADTQYF
cdr3_nt: TGTGCCAGCAGCTTAGAAGGGCGGGGGGGCGCAGATACGCAGTATTTT

d_call: NA
v_call: TRBV7-9
j_call: TRBJ1-1
clone_size: NA
cdr3_aa: CASSPAGVTEAFF
cdr3_nt: TGTGCCAGCAGCCCTGCCGGGGTCACTGAAGCTTTCTTT

d_call: NA
v_call: TRBV11-2
j_call: TRBJ2-2
clone_size: NA
cdr3_aa: CASTGTVNTGELFF
cdr3_nt: TGTGCCAGCACCGGAACTGTAAACACCGGGGAGCTGTTTTTT

d_call: TRBD1
v_call: TRBV3-1
j_call: TRBJ1-4
clone_size: NA
cdr3_aa: CASRSDRESEKLFF
cdr3_nt: TGTGCCAGCCGATCGGACAGGGAAAGCGAAAAACTGTTTTTT

d_call: TRBD1
v_call: TRBV19
j_call: TRBJ2-2
clone_size: NA
cdr3_aa: CASSSGTGGLGELFF
cdr3_nt: TGTGCCAGTAGCTCCGGGACAGGGGGCCTAGGGGAGCTGTTTTTT

d_call: NA
v_call: TRBV18
j_call: TRBJ1-2
clone_size: NA
cdr3_aa: CASSPVSARDHSYTF
cdr3_nt: TGTGCCAGCTCACCGGTAAGCGCCAGGGACCACAGCTACACCTTC

d_call: TRBD2
v_call: TRBV7-6
j_call: TRBJ2-1
clone_size: few
cdr3_aa: CASSPGGRYNEQFF
cdr3_nt: TGTGCCAGCAGCCCGGGGGGAAGGTATAATGAGCAGTTCTTC

d_call: NA
v_call: TRBV7-2
j_call: TRBJ2-5
clone_size: NA
cdr3_aa: CVSSLQVSRETQYF
cdr3_nt: TGTGTCAGCAGCCTACAGGTTTCCCGGGAGACCCAGTACTTC

d_call: NA
v_call: TRBV11-1
j_call: TRBJ2-1
clone_size: NA
cdr3_aa: CASSPGGGSSANEQFF
cdr3_nt: TGTGCCAGCAGCCCGGGTGGCGGTAGTTCGGCAAATGAGCAGTTCTTC